These 6 T cell receptor beta chains were sequenced from one sample in a study of blood T cells in healthy people across ages. PCR was performed a second time for about 7 to 11 cycles using a sample-barcoded 5' primer and a J-beta primer mix. TCRdb re-derived calls from the 5' RACE reads in MiXCR, one entry per CDR3 protein. The sample has about 1,400,000 distinct CDR3 sequences; 35% to 45% are singletons. Specimen: blood. These receptors all come from a woman aged 18-30 years in good health.

This chain uses TRBV12-3 or TRBV12-4 with TRBJ1-4; TRBD1 agrees at 9 bases. The J segment lost 7 bases and the V segment lost 6 bases, leaving 9 bases of the junction unmatched. The CDR3 covers 15 residues. CDR3 in DNA: TGTGCCAGCAGCTCCCCACAGGGGGCGAGTGAAAAACTGTTTTTT. This encodes CASSSPQGASEKLFF.

The rearrangement uses TRBV24-1 and TRBJ2-7; 9 bases fit TRBD2. The junction had 12 bases not matched to a gene; V was cut back by 6 bases and J by 7 bases. The CDR3 sequence is 15 residues long. The germline V gene encodes CDR1 KGHDR and CDR2 SFDVKD. The CDR3 loop is CATSRAGGRYNEQYF. CDR3 nucleotide sequence: TGTGCCACCAGTCGGGCGGGGGGGCGATACAATGAGCAGTACTTC.

As for this clonotype: A junction boundary mismatches the germline segment, possibly from a read error. This chain uses TRBV3-1 with TRBJ2-5; D perhaps matches TRBD1 (5 bases). The CDR3 length is 13 residues. Germline V lookup: CDR1 LGHDT, CDR2 YNNKEL (reference sequence). Written as DNA, the CDR3 is TGTGCTAGCAGCGAAAACCCAGGGGAGACCCAGTACTTC. This sequence encodes CASSENPGETQYF.

V and J are TRBV6-1 and TRBJ2-3, with D maybe TRBD2 (6 bases). The CDR3 has 14 residues. CDR1 MNHNS and CDR2 SASEGT come from the germline V gene. The germline V and J ends were trimmed by 3 bases and 2 bases, with 9 bases remaining between them. CDR3 nucleotides: TGTGCCAGCAGTGAGTCGGGGGACACAGATACGCAGTATTTT. Protein: CASSESGDTDTQYF.

The sample holds a few counts of this clonotype. This chain links TRBV6-1 with TRBJ2-3; 10 bases align to TRBD2. Germline CDR1 and CDR2: MNHNS and SASEGT. The CDR3 extends over 17 amino acids. The V and J ends lost 6 bases and 0 bases, in that order; junction bases with no gene match: 9. CDR3 sequence (DNA): TGTGCCAGCAGGAGATTAGCGGGGGGACTCAGCACAGATACGCAGTATTTT. Its translation: CASRRLAGGLSTDTQYF.

There are a few counts of this clonotype. V and J are TRBV6-1 and TRBJ1-2, with D perhaps matching TRBD1 (5 bases). The germline V gene encodes CDR1 MNHNS and CDR2 SASEGT. The CDR3 is made up of 13 amino acids. Trimming stripped 8 bases from V and 8 bases from J, with 18 bases between. The CDR3 bases are TGTGCCAGCCGGGGGGGAGGTCTCCGGGGCTACACCTTC. It translates to CASRGGGLRGYTF.